Listed here are 27 T cell receptor beta chains from one sample, sequenced in a study of cytomegalovirus exposure and HLA in healthy donors. The data were produced by immunoSEQ multiplex PCR, yet TCRdb's version contains in-frame clones alone and is incomplete. The sample includes 100,000 to 150,000 clones, 88% of them seen just once. The specimen sequenced was PBMCs. The receptors shown here come from a man aged 30 to 39 in good health and CMV-seronegative.

This chain uses TRBV4-2 with TRBJ2-7; 10 bases are a match to TRBD2. This CDR3 has 17 amino acids. Germline loops: CDR1 LGHNA, CDR2 YNFKEQ. J was trimmed by 2 bases and V by 0 bases; bases with no gene match: 7. The CDR3 coding sequence is TGTGCCAGCAGCCAAGAGCTAGCGGGAGCAGGGGCCTACGAGCAGTACTTC. Translating it yields CASSQELAGAGAYEQYF.

This clone was observed a handful of times. This rearrangement joins TRBV7-8 to TRBJ1-2, with 8 bases fitting TRBD1. Per the germline V gene, CDR1 is SGHVS and CDR2 is FQNEAQ. The V segment lost 5 bases and the J segment 4 bases; nucleotides outside the gene matches: 3. The CDR3 has 13 residues. CDR3 sequence (DNA): TGTGCCAGCAGCCCCGGGACAGGCTATGGCTACACCTTC. This gives the protein CASSPGTGYGYTF.

This sequence joins TRBV20-1 and TRBJ2-5; D may be TRBD2 (5 bases). The germline V gene encodes CDR1 DFQATT and CDR2 SNEGSKA (reference sequence). V dropped 7 bases and J dropped 0 bases, with 6 bases sitting between them. The CDR3 spans 11 residues. CDR3: CSVDYQETQYF. DNA for the CDR3: TGCAGTGTGGACTACCAAGAGACCCAGTACTTC.

V gene TRBV27 combines with J gene TRBJ2-5; 9 nucleotides line up with TRBD2. The CDR3 spans 14 residues. In germline, CDR1 is MNHEY, CDR2 SMNVEV (reference sequence). J gave up 3 bases and V 8 bases, and 7 bases lay outside the gene matches. CDR3 nucleotides: TGTGCCAGCGCTCCTCGACTAGCGGAAGAGACCCAGTACTTC. This translates into CASAPRLAEETQYF.

The V gene is TRBV11-3, the J gene TRBJ2-1; 7 nucleotides agree with TRBD2. CDR1 and CDR2 from the germline V gene are SGHNT and YENEEA. The CDR3 is 17 amino acids. The trim removed 4 bases at V and 0 bases at J, leaving 9 bases unmatched. This CDR3 is CASSSPRAGSSYNEQFF. The CDR3 nucleotides read TGTGCCAGCAGCTCACCTAGAGCGGGAAGCTCCTACAATGAGCAGTTCTTC. Using reference TRBV11-3 and TRBJ2-1 for the parts outside the CDR3, the full variable domain is EAGVVQSPRYKIIEKKQPVAFWCNPISGHNTLYWYLQNLGQGPELLIRYENEEAVDDSQLPKDRFSAERLKGVDSTLKIQPAELGDSAVYLCASSSPRAGSSYNEQFFGPGTRLTVL.

This chain uses TRBV2 with TRBJ1-1; 9 positions match TRBD1. V lost 6 bases and J lost 4; bases outside the gene matches: 6. The CDR3 covers 14 residues. CDR1 SNHLY and CDR2 FYNNEI come from the germline V gene. Here the CDR3 DNA reads TGTGCCAGCAGGGAGACAGGGGGAGGCACTGAAGCTTTCTTT. Its translation is CASRETGGGTEAFF.

This chain connects TRBV18 to TRBJ2-7; TRBD1 agrees at 7 bases. The CDR3 has 14 residues. Trimming took 6 bases from V and 3 from J; bases not matched to a gene: 8. Per the germline V gene, CDR1 is KGHSH and CDR2 is LQKENI. CDR3 region: CASSNQGVRYEQYF. The CDR3 coding sequence is TGTGCCAGCTCCAACCAGGGGGTCCGCTACGAGCAGTACTTC.

The chain joins TRBV10-3 to TRBJ1-2, with TRBD1 matching over 11 bases. Germline V gene sequence: CDR1 ENHRY, CDR2 SYGVKD. Unmatched junction bases numbered 2, after V lost 6 bases and J lost 5 bases. The CDR3 is 13 residues long. The CDR3 DNA is TGTGCCATCAGGGACAGGGGGCAATATGGCTACACCTTC. This translates into CAIRDRGQYGYTF.

The rearrangement uses TRBV6-5 and TRBJ1-4; D possibly corresponds to TRBD1 (6 bases). Germline V gene lookup returns CDR1 MNHEY and CDR2 SVGAGI. The CDR3 runs to 14 residues. V lost 2 bases and J 5 bases, leaving 9 bases between the germline ends. CDR3 bases: TGTGCCAGCAGTTACGACAGGAAGAATGAAAAACTGTTTTTT. This encodes CASSYDRKNEKLFF.

The chain carries TRBV5-1 and TRBJ1-4; a possible D gene is TRBD1 (5 bases). This CDR3 comprises 15 residues. V was shortened by 4 bases and J by 4 bases, with 14 bases between the two germline ends. Germline assignment: CDR1 SGHRS and CDR2 YFSETQ. CDR3: CASSPLGAGNEKLFF. DNA for the CDR3: TGCGCCAGCAGCCCCCTAGGGGCAGGTAATGAAAAACTGTTTTTT. Full variable domain (outside the CDR3, taken from reference TRBV5-1 and TRBJ1-4): KAGVTQTPRYLIKTRGQQVTLSCSPISGHRSVSWYQQTPGQGLQFLFEYFSETQRNKGNFPGRFSGRQFSNSRSEMNVSTLELGDSALYLCASSPLGAGNEKLFFGSGTQLSVL.

This rearrangement joins TRBV11-2 to TRBJ1-2; D call uncertain. CDR1 and CDR2 (germline): SGHAT, FQNNGV. The V and J ends lost 2 bases and 4 bases respectively, with 8 bases between them. The CDR3 length is 13 residues. CDR3 coding DNA: TGTGCCAGCAGCTTAATGGCAGTCTATGGCTACACCTTC. It codes for CASSLMAVYGYTF. Filled out from reference TRBV11-2 and TRBJ1-2, the complete variable domain reads EAGVAQSPRYKIIEKRQSVAFWCNPISGHATLYWYQQILGQGPKLLIQFQNNGVVDDSQLPKDRFSAERLKGVDSTLKIQPAKLEDSAVYLCASSLMAVYGYTFGSGTRLTVV.

This chain joins TRBV4-3 and TRBJ1-1, with 7 bases matching TRBD1. The CDR3 spans 13 residues. The germline gives CDR1 LGHNA, CDR2 YSLEER. V lost 6 bases to trimming and J lost 5 bases; unmatched junction nucleotides: 6. The CDR3 reads CASSRDRETEAFF. The CDR3 DNA reads TGCGCCAGCAGTCGGGACAGAGAGACTGAAGCTTTCTTT.

This chain connects TRBV29-1 to TRBJ2-1, with D hard to call. This CDR3 region has 11 residues. The V gene lost 5 bases and the J gene lost 6 bases, with 8 bases spanning the gap. Looked up from germline, CDR1 is SQVTM and CDR2 is ANQGSEA. The CDR3 reads CSVISINEQFF. DNA of the CDR3: TGCAGCGTTATTTCCATCAATGAGCAGTTCTTC.

This clone was detected only once. The V call is TRBV9, the J call TRBJ2-7; 11 bases are shared with TRBD2. Germline V CDR1 and CDR2: SGDLS, YYNGEE. The CDR3 runs 16 residues. After removal of 0 bases from V and 5 bases from J, the junction contained 7 bases not matched to a gene. CDR3 DNA sequence: TGTGCCAGCAGCGTAGGGTTAGCGGGAGGGCCCCACGAGCAGTACTTC. Encoded protein: CASSVGLAGGPHEQYF.

V usage is TRBV6-1 and J usage is TRBJ1-1, with unresolved D. The V gene's germline CDR1 is MNHNS and CDR2 SASEGT. The CDR3 totals 14 residues. V shed 1 base and J shed 3 bases, with 9 bases lying between them. CDR3 coding DNA: TGTGCCAGCAGTGAAGTTCCCGGGTACACTGAAGCTTTCTTT. This encodes CASSEVPGYTEAFF.

J is TRBJ2-1 and V is TRBV5-1; 7 bases agree with TRBD2. The CDR3 is 15 residues long. Germline values: CDR1 SGHRS, CDR2 YFSETQ. After removal of 1 base from V and 3 bases from J, the junction contained 4 bases not matched to a gene. CDR3 nucleotide sequence: TGCGCCAGCAGCTTGCAAGCGGGGAACTACAATGAGCAGTTCTTC. Residues: CASSLQAGNYNEQFF.

This chain connects TRBV7-9 to TRBJ2-1; 7 bases line up with TRBD1. The length of the CDR3 is 17 residues. V lost 0 bases to trimming and J lost 0 bases; unmatched junction nucleotides: 5. From germline, CDR1 is SEHNR and CDR2 FQNEAQ (reference sequence). The CDR3 DNA is TGTGCCAGCAGCTTAGCGAAGGGGGCGACCTCCTACAATGAGCAGTTCTTC. Protein: CASSLAKGATSYNEQFF.

This clone was seen a single time. The genes are TRBV7-9 and TRBJ2-6; D is undetermined. Germline values: CDR1 SEHNR, CDR2 FQNEAQ (reference sequence). V was cut by 11 bases and J by 1 base, with 9 bases left in between. There are 13 residues in the CDR3. CDR3 sequence reads: CAGTTSGANVLTF. Here the CDR3 DNA reads TGTGCCGGAACTACATCTGGGGCCAACGTCCTGACTTTC. Full variable domain (missing parts from reference TRBV7-9 and TRBJ2-6): DTGVSQNPRHKITKRGQNVTFRCDPISEHNRLYWYRQTLGQGPEFLTYFQNEAQLEKSRLLSDRFSAERPKGSFSTLEIQRTEQGDSAMYLCAGTTSGANVLTFGAGSRLTVL.

This chain joins TRBV7-9 and TRBJ1-5, with D possibly being TRBD1 (6 bases). The CDR3 sequence is 14 residues long. Trimming removed 5 bases at V and 0 bases at J, with 8 bases between. Germline lookup yields CDR1 SEHNR and CDR2 FQNEAQ (reference sequence). CDR3 nucleotide sequence: TGTGCCAGCAGCGGACAGAATAGCAATCAGCCCCAGCATTTT. It yields the protein CASSGQNSNQPQHF.

The V gene is TRBV19, the J gene TRBJ1-2, with 7 bases that match TRBD1. CDR1 is LNHDA and CDR2 is SQIVND in the germline V gene (reference sequence). The J segment lost 4 bases and the V segment lost 9 bases, leaving 11 bases of the junction unmatched. This CDR3 region has 14 residues. The CDR3 loop is CARERQGDPYGYTF. For the CDR3, the DNA is TGTGCCAGGGAACGACAGGGAGACCCCTATGGCTACACCTTC. The full variable domain, in which reference TRBV19 and TRBJ1-2 provide the parts outside the CDR3, is DGGITQSPKYLFRKEGQNVTLSCEQNLNHDAMYWYRQDPGQGLRLIYYSQIVNDFQKGDIAEGYSVSREKKESFPLTVTSAQKNPTAFYLCARERQGDPYGYTFGSGTRLTVV.

The chain combines TRBV18 with TRBJ2-5; 7 bases are shared with TRBD1. The germline V gene encodes CDR1 KGHSH and CDR2 LQKENI. The CDR3 contains 14 residues. Trimming removed 0 bases from V and 7 bases from J; junction bases left unmatched: 5. CDR3 in amino acids: CASSPPGQLGTQYF. Here the CDR3 DNA reads TGTGCCAGCTCACCACCGGGACAGCTGGGGACCCAGTACTTC. Looking up the rest from reference TRBV18 and TRBJ2-5 gives the full variable domain: NAGVMQNPRHLVRRRGQEARLRCSPMKGHSHVYWYRQLPEEGLKFMVYLQKENIIDESGMPKERFSAEFPKEGPSILRIQQVVRGDSAAYFCASSPPGQLGTQYFGPGTRLLVL.

The CDR3 coding sequence is TGTGCCAGCAGCTTTCGACAAAGCTCCTACGAGCAGTACTTC. It specifies CASSFRQSSYEQYF. The chain couples TRBV5-5 to TRBJ2-7; D remains unclear. V dropped 2 bases and J dropped 0 bases, with 9 bases sitting between them. This CDR3 has 14 amino acids. Germline V gene data show CDR1 as SGHKS and CDR2 as YYEKEE (reference sequence).

This chain uses TRBV4-2 with TRBJ2-7, with D unresolved. V was cut by 3 bases and J by 0 bases, with 12 bases left in between. This CDR3 has 15 amino acids. The germline V gene encodes CDR1 LGHNA and CDR2 YNFKEQ. In nucleotides, the CDR3 is TGTGCCAGCAGCCAGAACGTCGGGTCCTCCTACGAGCAGTACTTC. Translated, it gives CASSQNVGSSYEQYF.

This rearrangement joins TRBV19 to TRBJ2-7; no definite D call. The length of the CDR3 is 13 residues. The V end was cut by 8 bases, the J end by 0 bases, with 11 bases between. Germline V gene data show CDR1 as LNHDA and CDR2 as SQIVND (reference sequence). The CDR3 loop reads CASSETPSYEQYF. Here the CDR3 DNA reads TGTGCCAGTTCGGAGACTCCCTCCTACGAGCAGTACTTC.

The rearrangement uses TRBV6-1 and TRBJ2-5, with D tentatively TRBD1 (6 bases). CDR1 is MNHNS and CDR2 is SASEGT in the germline V gene. The CDR3 covers 15 residues. V was cut by 2 bases and J by 4 bases, with 14 bases left in between. CDR3 sequence reads: CASSEPQGMTETQYF. CDR3 in DNA: TGTGCCAGCAGTGAACCCCAGGGGATGACAGAGACCCAGTACTTC.

This sequence joins TRBV6-1 and TRBJ2-1; D not resolved. Trimming pared 6 bases from V and 7 bases from J, leaving 16 bases between. The CDR3 runs 14 residues. Germline CDR1 and CDR2: MNHNS and SASEGT. CDR3 in amino acids: CASRENYLVNEQFF. The CDR3 nucleotides are TGTGCCAGCAGGGAGAATTACCTCGTGAATGAGCAGTTCTTC.

V is TRBV5-6 and J is TRBJ1-4; no reliable D call. This CDR3 contains 13 residues. The germline V gene encodes CDR1 SGHDT and CDR2 YYEEEE. Deletions cut 0 bases from V and 8 bases from J, with 8 bases between. The CDR3 protein is CASSLGGREKLFF. CDR3 nucleotide sequence: TGTGCCAGCAGCTTGGGTGGGAGAGAAAAACTGTTTTTT.